A single T cell receptor beta chain is shown here with its context. What it recognizes is unknown. This sample is drawn from a study of T cell responses to AZD1222 COVID-19 vaccine. Study findings and constraints: Regions left unmutated in variants are reportedly the target of nearly half of spike-specific TCRs. Spike was spanned by vaccine-associated CD4 TCRs, which were dominant at 160-218 and 743-854. With two AZD1222 doses given, Spike-specific TCR breadth and depth both rose. Donors were mostly white British, more females; clonal diversity possibly underestimated.

Generated by immunoSEQ multiplex PCR, the TCRdb table keeps only in-frame clones and is missing some. Here the sample spans about 200,000 clones, 91% being singletons. The V gene's germline CDR1 is SNHLY and CDR2 FYNNEI. The V gene lost 5 bases and the J gene lost 5 bases, with 18 bases spanning the gap. The CDR3 has 16 residues. Sequencing used peripheral blood, obtained 28 days after the second AZD1222 dose. This clonotype was obtained from an adult who received the AZD1222 COVID-19 vaccine. The V call is TRBV2, the J call TRBJ1-4; TRBD1 is a possible D gene (5 bases). The CDR3 DNA reads TGTGCCAGCAGTCTAATGAGCGGGGGGGGAAATGAAAAACTGTTTTTT. Its translation: CASSLMSGGGNEKLFF.